This T cell receptor beta chain derives from a study of blood T cell repertoires in COVID-19. Background on the study: Samples representing acute and convalescent COVID-19 were sourced from the United States, Italy and Spain. Sources were T cells, B-cell-depleted T cells, or PBMCs; the material itself was cDNA or gDNA.

Germline CDR1 is MNHEY and CDR2 is SVGAGI. Trimming left V 4 bases short and J 7 bases short, with 8 bases between. The length of the CDR3 is 13 residues. Here immunoSEQ multiplex PCR was the method, and the copy in TCRdb shows in-frame clones only, minus some. The sample has approximately 210,000 clones; roughly 91% are singletons. This chain connects TRBV6-5 to TRBJ1-6; TRBD1 might be the D (6 bases). The TCR was taken from a human donor in a cohort sampled during active COVID-19. Sample: peripheral blood. Here the CDR3 reads CASSSRGNSPLHF. CDR3 nucleotides: TGTGCCAGCAGTTCCAGGGGAAATTCACCCCTCCACTTT.